These T cell receptor beta chains were read from a single sample in a study of shared clonotypes between healthy human individuals. Measured with immunoSEQ multiplex PCR; TCRdb has only the in-frame clones, and not every one. In the table there are approximately 1,000,000 clones, around 78% of which are singletons. Material: memory CD4+ T cells from PBMCs. The origin of the receptors is a young man in good health. Some clones in this sample may be carry-over from other donors' samples. The CDR3 runs from the conserved cysteine through the conserved F or W. Fields, in order: D gene, clone size, J gene, V gene, CDR3 protein, CDR3 DNA. A D gene is named only where the DNA matches it firmly. Where a row states a size, it is once, few, many or the class of an expanded clone; other rows omit it.

D gene: TRBD2
clone size: NA
J gene: TRBJ2-3
V gene: TRBV7-9
CDR3 protein: CASSLASGSRPDTQYF
CDR3 DNA: TGTGCCAGCAGCTTAGCTAGCGGGAGTAGGCCAGATACGCAGTATTTT

D gene: TRBD1
clone size: NA
J gene: TRBJ1-1
V gene: TRBV5-6
CDR3 protein: CASSSLGQGRTEAFF
CDR3 DNA: TGTGCCAGCAGCTCACTCGGACAGGGTAGGACTGAAGCTTTCTTT

D gene: NA
clone size: NA
J gene: TRBJ2-7
V gene: TRBV18
CDR3 protein: CASSPSITGAYEQYF
CDR3 DNA: TGTGCCAGCTCACCATCTATCACGGGCGCCTACGAGCAGTACTTC

D gene: TRBD1
clone size: NA
J gene: TRBJ1-1
V gene: TRBV14
CDR3 protein: CASSARQGAGTEAFF
CDR3 DNA: TGTGCCAGCAGCGCCCGACAGGGGGCTGGCACTGAAGCTTTCTTT

D gene: NA
clone size: few
J gene: TRBJ1-2
V gene: TRBV18
CDR3 protein: CASSHTGPSYGYTF
CDR3 DNA: TGTGCCAGCTCACATACGGGACCCTCATATGGCTACACCTTC

D gene: TRBD1
clone size: NA
J gene: TRBJ1-2
V gene: TRBV6-1
CDR3 protein: CASRARDSYGYTF
CDR3 DNA: TGTGCCAGCAGGGCCAGGGACAGCTATGGCTACACCTTC

D gene: NA
clone size: NA
J gene: TRBJ1-5
V gene: TRBV19
CDR3 protein: CASSAVLGREGSNQPQHF
CDR3 DNA: TGTGCCAGTAGTGCCGTGTTAGGCAGGGAGGGGAGCAATCAGCCCCAGCATTTT

D gene: NA
clone size: NA
J gene: TRBJ2-7
V gene: TRBV9
CDR3 protein: CASSVVPATTYEQYF
CDR3 DNA: TGTGCCAGCAGCGTAGTCCCGGCAACAACCTACGAGCAGTACTTC

D gene: TRBD2
clone size: many
J gene: TRBJ2-1
V gene: TRBV5-1
CDR3 protein: CASSLGSGRSGTYNEQFF
CDR3 DNA: TGCGCCAGCAGCTTGGGTAGCGGGAGATCCGGAACATACAATGAGCAGTTCTTC

D gene: TRBD2
clone size: once
J gene: TRBJ2-7
V gene: TRBV6-6
CDR3 protein: CATNPSGVSYEQYF
CDR3 DNA: TGTGCCACCAACCCTAGCGGAGTCTCCTACGAGCAGTACTTC

D gene: NA
clone size: NA
J gene: TRBJ1-1
V gene: TRBV18
CDR3 protein: CASSPDWSVGTEAFF
CDR3 DNA: TGTGCCAGCTCACCAGATTGGTCGGTGGGGACTGAAGCTTTCTTT

D gene: TRBD2
clone size: once
J gene: TRBJ2-3
V gene: TRBV27
CDR3 protein: CAAGGGVENTQYF
CDR3 DNA: TGTGCCGCTGGCGGGGGTGTGGAAAATACGCAGTATTTT

D gene: NA
clone size: NA
J gene: TRBJ1-2
V gene: TRBV6-6
CDR3 protein: CASSPNSAAWSYTF
CDR3 DNA: TGTGCCAGCAGTCCCAACTCGGCTGCCTGGAGCTACACCTTC

D gene: NA
clone size: NA
J gene: TRBJ2-1
V gene: TRBV4-2
CDR3 protein: CASSEFGDNEQFF
CDR3 DNA: TGTGCCAGCAGCGAATTTGGGGACAATGAGCAGTTCTTC

D gene: NA
clone size: NA
J gene: TRBJ2-7
V gene: TRBV9
CDR3 protein: CASSGDTLGGYSSYEQYF
CDR3 DNA: TGTGCCAGCAGCGGAGACACCCTCGGGGGCTACAGCTCCTACGAGCAGTACTTC

D gene: NA
clone size: NA
J gene: TRBJ1-1
V gene: TRBV2
CDR3 protein: CASSEAVYEAFF
CDR3 DNA: TGTGCCAGCAGTGAAGCGGTCTATGAAGCTTTCTTT

D gene: TRBD1
clone size: NA
J gene: TRBJ2-7
V gene: TRBV27
CDR3 protein: CASSPGWGRQGDYEQYF
CDR3 DNA: TGTGCCAGCAGCCCGGGGTGGGGCCGACAGGGGGACTACGAGCAGTACTTC

D gene: NA
clone size: NA
J gene: TRBJ2-5
V gene: TRBV2
CDR3 protein: CATKGTVETQYF
CDR3 DNA: TGTGCCACCAAGGGGACGGTGGAGACCCAGTACTTC

D gene: TRBD1
clone size: NA
J gene: TRBJ2-7
V gene: TRBV27
CDR3 protein: CASSLAGTGSSYEQYF
CDR3 DNA: TGTGCCAGCAGTTTGGCCGGGACAGGGAGCTCCTACGAGCAGTACTTC

D gene: NA
clone size: NA
J gene: TRBJ1-1
V gene: TRBV6-4
CDR3 protein: CASRRQPMPTNEAFF
CDR3 DNA: TGTGCCAGCCGCCGACAGCCCATGCCAACGAATGAAGCTTTCTTT

D gene: NA
clone size: NA
J gene: TRBJ2-3
V gene: TRBV30
CDR3 protein: CAWRRGASTDTQYF
CDR3 DNA: TGTGCCTGGAGAAGGGGAGCTAGCACAGATACGCAGTATTTT

D gene: NA
clone size: NA
J gene: TRBJ2-2
V gene: TRBV7-6
CDR3 protein: CASSLALGVSGELFF
CDR3 DNA: TGTGCCAGCAGCTTAGCTTTAGGTGTTTCGGGGGAGCTGTTTTTT

D gene: TRBD2
clone size: NA
J gene: TRBJ2-1
V gene: TRBV30
CDR3 protein: CAWSVQWTGLAGGGRYNEQFF
CDR3 DNA: TGTGCCTGGAGTGTACAGTGGACGGGACTAGCGGGAGGGGGGAGATACAATGAGCAGTTCTTC

D gene: TRBD2
clone size: NA
J gene: TRBJ2-1
V gene: TRBV7-3
CDR3 protein: CASSPEAGVGYNEQFF
CDR3 DNA: TGTGCCAGCAGCCCGGAAGCGGGAGTCGGCTACAATGAGCAGTTCTTC

D gene: TRBD1
clone size: NA
J gene: TRBJ1-3
V gene: TRBV11-2
CDR3 protein: CASSLIQGAYGNTIYF
CDR3 DNA: TGTGCCAGCAGCTTAATACAGGGGGCTTATGGAAACACCATATATTTT

D gene: TRBD1
clone size: NA
J gene: TRBJ1-1
V gene: TRBV30
CDR3 protein: CAWSEPGDRATEAFF
CDR3 DNA: TGTGCCTGGAGCGAACCCGGGGACAGGGCCACTGAAGCTTTCTTT

D gene: NA
clone size: NA
J gene: TRBJ1-2
V gene: TRBV7-9
CDR3 protein: CASSQQGGAGRGYTF
CDR3 DNA: TGTGCCAGCAGCCAACAGGGAGGGGCAGGGAGAGGCTACACCTTC

D gene: TRBD1
clone size: NA
J gene: TRBJ1-2
V gene: TRBV19
CDR3 protein: CASSPGQGGGYTF
CDR3 DNA: TGTGCCAGTAGTCCAGGACAGGGCGGTGGCTACACCTTC

D gene: TRBD2
clone size: NA
J gene: TRBJ2-1
V gene: TRBV10-2
CDR3 protein: CASSDFGTSGYNEQFF
CDR3 DNA: TGCGCCAGCAGTGACTTCGGGACTAGCGGCTACAATGAGCAGTTCTTC

D gene: NA
clone size: NA
J gene: TRBJ2-5
V gene: TRBV28
CDR3 protein: CASSLGGLGGGTQYF
CDR3 DNA: TGTGCCAGCAGTTTGGGAGGCCTCGGTGGTGGGACCCAGTACTTC

D gene: NA
clone size: NA
J gene: TRBJ2-3
V gene: TRBV5-1
CDR3 protein: CASSLGFSNTDTQYF
CDR3 DNA: TGCGCCAGCAGCTTGGGTTTCTCAAACACAGATACGCAGTATTTT